Here is one T cell receptor (beta chain) with its context. The antigen this receptor binds is unknown. One base away there is no much larger clone; base qualities are not given. Moderately to severely active disease, a Clinical Activity Score of at least 3, a NOSPECS grade of at least 4, and a duration under 3 months were present in ophthalmopathy patients. Exclusion was applied to patients with uncontrolled infections, other autoimmune diseases, pregnancy or lactation. Clinical symptoms, serum thyroxine and TRAb, thyroid ultrasound, and orbital computed tomography formed the basis for the diagnoses. PBMCs were separated from under 12 ml of fresh peripheral blood using Ficoll-Paque density gradient centrifugation. Trizol reagent was used to extract total RNA, and RNA quality was then checked on an Agilent 2100 Bioanalyzer. This sample was taken from a study of T cells in Graves' hyperthyroidism and ophthalmopathy (dated by TCRdb to about 2019). About the full investigation: Peripheral blood was sampled at the time of initial diagnosis, prior to any treatment. Prospective prediction of ophthalmopathy was tested in an independent validation cohort of 18 hyperthyroidism patients and 15 to 17 patients who later progressed to ophthalmopathy. According to the paper, TCR Vbeta CDR3 sequencing was carried out on 135 peripheral blood samples, which came from 40 to 45 ophthalmopathy, 75 or so hyperthyroidism and roughly 17 progressor patients. After sampling, hyperthyroidism patients received methimazole starting at 30 mg daily, and ophthalmopathy patients received high-dose intravenous methylprednisolone. The roughly 100 discovery patients were randomly split 7:3 into training and test sets. In addition, the study compared T-cell repertoires in thyroid tissue and in blood from about 6 Graves' hyperthyroidism patients. TCR V-J signatures able to tell the groups apart were searched for in a discovery cohort of more than 90 patients, of whom roughly 42 had Graves' ophthalmopathy and around 56 had stable Graves' hyperthyroidism. Here is what the overall study found, with its caveats: Sample size was not statistically predetermined, and investigators were not blinded to group allocation. Most expanded thyroid clonotypes (frequency above 0.001) were also detected in blood, a finding suggesting that blood repertoires may reflect thyroid immune responses. Ophthalmopathy was separated from stable hyperthyroidism by a 13 V-J signature model, with over 85% sensitivity and approximately 84% specificity obtained in cross-validation and 80%/75% obtained in testing. In validation, progression to ophthalmopathy was predicted by the model with nearly 71% sensitivity and 72% to 85% specificity, a median of around 6.5 months before onset.

V lost 6 bases and J lost 8 bases; the stretch between them is 17 bases long. The CDR3 has 13 amino acids, counting the end cysteine and phenylalanine. Only the CDR3 region is kept as DNA, spanning 39 bases read in frame from base 1. The germline V gene (reference sequence) sets CDR1 to DFQATT and CDR2 to SNEGSKA. TCR beta CDR3 regions were amplified from RNA transcripts. A first-round RT-PCR of the TCR CDR3 used the HTBI primer set with the Qiagen OneStep RT-PCR kit. Libraries were constructed in a second round of multiplex PCR, after which size selection and purification were performed. Paired-end sequencing of the libraries was performed with 100 bp reads on an Illumina HiSeq2000. Concerning the study's data processing: SOAPnuke was used to process the raw data, with reads discarded if the reads contained adapters or uncalled bases, had a mean Phred below 15, or lacked an exact constant-primer or identifier match. High-quality paired reads were merged with COPE v1.2.5, and unique nucleotide sequences were defined as clonotypes. Clonotypes were aligned to IMGT TRBV, TRBD and TRBJ reference segments using MiTCR v1.1. The analysis was restricted to V-J combinations with a frequency above 0.0001, which together covered 99% to 99.2% of the repertoires. A TCS score was defined as the ratio of F50 (clonal expansion) to E x V (chaos), with BLOSUM62-based TCRdist applied between CDR3 peptides within each V-J. Welch's t-statistics and random forest reduced around 550 V-J features to roughly 13, which were used in a naive Bayes classifier (R e1071). The similarity between thyroid and blood repertoires was quantified using the Morisita-Horn index. TCRdb applied fastp at Q25 and MiXCR to the public reads, then kept only in-frame beta chains. Each CDR3 protein gets just one entry, which takes the most common genes and DNA from the rows behind it. The V and J calls and clone size come from TCRdb's table, not from the authors' own analysis. This sample lists approximately 40,000 distinct CDR3 sequences; under 60% were detected once. The ten largest clones represent about a sixth of the sample.

This receptor chain uses TRBV20-1 and TRBJ2-4, with a tentative D gene TRBD2 over 5 matching bases. This TCR came from a man aged 40-50 years with Graves' ophthalmopathy. The material sequenced was blood. The CDR3 loop reads CSARSGSLDIQYF. The DNA is as follows: TGCAGTGCAAGATCGGGGAGTCTGGACATTCAGTACTTC.